This record covers a single T cell receptor beta chain. Its antigen has not been determined. The record has no base qualities; no much larger clone is one base away. The data stem from a study of blood T cell repertoires in COVID-19 (dated by TCRdb to the early 2020s). The study in broad terms: Samples from collaborators originated in the United States, Italy and Spain and spanned both the acute and convalescent phases of COVID-19. Subjects who had been exposed to COVID-19, were actively infected with it, or had recovered from it provided the deeply sampled blood TCRbeta repertoires that made up the dataset. Sample metadata almost always included a de-identified subject ID, COVID-19 status, age in years and sex. The material from the prospective study consisted of cDNA or gDNA derived from T cells, B-cell-depleted T cells, or PBMCs. The repertoires were released in a freely available public database intended as a resource for research on the immune response to SARS-CoV-2. The samples were drawn from two sources: the first 160 participants of the ongoing ImmuneRACE study, and 1,200 or so subjects contributed by 6 global collaborators. Where available, HLA class I and class II types were taken from metadata supplied by the sample provider and were not determined by assay-based typing. Here is what the overall study found, with its caveats: Clinical and demographic metadata were provided uncurated, with the amount varying by source and participant.

Participants in the prospective study were aged about 18 to 95 years, lived in 20 to 30 United States geographic areas, and enrolled through a virtual design. Cohort assignment in the prospective study relied on participant-reported clinical history from a screening survey and a study questionnaire. For ImmuneRACE Cohort 3, a participant was defined as recovered based on two consecutive negative NP/OP PCR tests, clearance by a healthcare professional, or resolution of symptoms. In the prospective study, whole blood, serum and a nasopharyngeal or oropharyngeal swab were collected from each participant by mobile phlebotomists. Over an approximately two-month period, participants in the prospective study had the option of providing additional blood draws and questionnaires. Before DNA extraction, prospective study blood samples were shipped either frozen or at room temperature. Trimming takes 4 bases from V and 4 bases from J, and the germline ends sit 11 bases apart. According to the germline V gene, CDR1 reads MDHEN and CDR2 reads SYDVKM. There are 14 amino acids in the CDR3, from cysteine to phenylalanine inclusive. Just CDR3 DNA is preserved here, 42 bases in frame from base 1.

TCRbeta CDR3 regions were amplified from genomic DNA by means of the immunoSEQ Assay, a bias-controlled multiplex PCR. The paper's processing steps were these. The number of nucleated cells in each sample was estimated from the amplification of reference gene primers within the assay. To quantify the absolute abundance of each unique TCRbeta CDR3 rearrangement, sequence reads were collapsed and filtered. Productive Simpson clonality was computed per sample as the square root of Simpson's diversity index over productive rearrangements. Not all clones reach the TCRdb copy of this immuneACCESS table, which keeps in-frame sequences only. Checked studies attribute under half of the gap to unresolved V genes and leave the rest unexplained. D and trimming were read from the DNA, whereas the V and J calls and clone size are those reported in that table. This sample has about 250,000 clones in its table, and about 88% of those were observed once. The top ten hold 3% of the sample.

The receptor was isolated from a woman between 45 and 60 years old who had recovered from COVID-19. Recombination connected TRBV28 to TRBJ1-3; matching of 6 bases hints at TRBD1 as the D gene. The material sequenced was PBMCs or T cells enriched from blood (not recorded which). The CDR3 reads as follows: CASSSWDKGNTIYF. In nucleotide form, the sequence is TGTGCCAGCAGTTCTTGGGACAAAGGAAACACCATATATTTT.